This T cell receptor beta chain was found in a study of response to subunit inactivated influenza vaccine. General observations from the study: Only a handful of new T cells, the authors suggested, are recruited with each seasonal influenza vaccination.

This clonotype came up a few times. The antigen remains undetermined. V dropped 2 bases and J dropped 2 bases, with 1 base sitting between them. The CDR3 runs 13 residues. Germline CDR1 MNHEY, CDR2 SVGAGI. A single record per CDR3 protein comes from TCRdb applying MiXCR to the RT-PCR reads. The sample records hundreds of thousands of distinct CDR3 sequences, approximately 14% being singletons. This receptor was obtained from a man aged 45-65 years who received an inactivated influenza vaccine. The chain joins TRBV6-5 to TRBJ1-6; D is unclear. The specimen was PBMCs from blood, collected roughly 15 days before vaccination. CDR3 protein: CASSYTYNSPLHF. The CDR3 region has the DNA TGTGCCAGCAGTTACACCTATAATTCACCCCTCCACTTT.